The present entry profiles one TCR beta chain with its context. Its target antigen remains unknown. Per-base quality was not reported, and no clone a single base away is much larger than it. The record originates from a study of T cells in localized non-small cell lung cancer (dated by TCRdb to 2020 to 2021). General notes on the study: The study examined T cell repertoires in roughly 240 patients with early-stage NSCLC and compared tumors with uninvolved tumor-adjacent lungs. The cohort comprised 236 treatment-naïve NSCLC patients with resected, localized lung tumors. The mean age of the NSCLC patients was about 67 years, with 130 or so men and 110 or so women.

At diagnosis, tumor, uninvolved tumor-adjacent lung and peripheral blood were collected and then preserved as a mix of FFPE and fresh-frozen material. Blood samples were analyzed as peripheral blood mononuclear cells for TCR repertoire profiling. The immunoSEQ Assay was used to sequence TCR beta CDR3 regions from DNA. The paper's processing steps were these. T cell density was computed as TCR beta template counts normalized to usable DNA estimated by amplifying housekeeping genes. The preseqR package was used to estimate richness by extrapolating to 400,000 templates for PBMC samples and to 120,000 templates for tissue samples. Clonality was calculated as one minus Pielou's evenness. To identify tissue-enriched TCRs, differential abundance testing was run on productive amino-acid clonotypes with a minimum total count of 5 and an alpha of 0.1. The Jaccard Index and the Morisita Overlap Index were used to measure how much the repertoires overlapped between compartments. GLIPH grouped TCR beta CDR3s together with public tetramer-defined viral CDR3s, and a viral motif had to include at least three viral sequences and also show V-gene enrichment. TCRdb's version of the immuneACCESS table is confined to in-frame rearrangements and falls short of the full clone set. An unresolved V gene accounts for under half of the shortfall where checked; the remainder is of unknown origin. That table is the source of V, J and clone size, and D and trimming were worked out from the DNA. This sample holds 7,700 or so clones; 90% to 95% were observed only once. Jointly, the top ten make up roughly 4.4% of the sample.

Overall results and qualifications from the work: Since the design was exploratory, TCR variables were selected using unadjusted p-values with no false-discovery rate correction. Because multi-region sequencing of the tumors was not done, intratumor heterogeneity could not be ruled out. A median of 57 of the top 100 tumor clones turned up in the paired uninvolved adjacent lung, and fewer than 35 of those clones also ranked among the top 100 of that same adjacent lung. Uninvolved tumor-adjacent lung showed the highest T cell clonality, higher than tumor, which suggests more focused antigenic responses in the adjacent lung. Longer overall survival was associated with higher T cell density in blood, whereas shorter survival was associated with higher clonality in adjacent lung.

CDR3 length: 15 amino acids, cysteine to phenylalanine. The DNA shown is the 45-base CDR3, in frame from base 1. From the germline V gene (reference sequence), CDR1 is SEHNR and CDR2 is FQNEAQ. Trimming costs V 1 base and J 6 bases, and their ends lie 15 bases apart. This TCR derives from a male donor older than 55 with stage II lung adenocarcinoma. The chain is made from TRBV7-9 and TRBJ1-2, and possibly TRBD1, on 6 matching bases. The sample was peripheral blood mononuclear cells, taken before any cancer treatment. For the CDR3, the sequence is CASSLGAGARNGYTF. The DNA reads TGTGCCAGCAGCTTAGGTGCAGGGGCACGAAATGGCTACACCTTC.